The rows below give T cell receptor beta chains drawn from one sample of a study of blood T cell repertoires in COVID-19. Data came from immunoSEQ multiplex PCR; TCRdb stores just in-frame clones and leaves some out. Among 100,000 to 150,000 clones listed, roughly 82% were seen once. The sample comprised peripheral blood. Source of these receptors: a human donor in a cohort sampled during active COVID-19. Both conserved end residues are part of each CDR3. Fields, in order: V gene, clone size, D gene, J gene, CDR3 protein. A D gene is named only where the DNA matches it firmly. Not all rows give a size; the values are once, few, many and, for expanded clones, a class.

V gene: TRBV10-2
clone size: .
D gene: .
J gene: TRBJ2-5
CDR3 protein: CASSARRGETQYF

V gene: TRBV3-1/TRBV3-2
clone size: few
D gene: .
J gene: TRBJ2-2
CDR3 protein: CASSRSEWFTGELFF

V gene: TRBV6-5
clone size: .
D gene: TRBD2
J gene: TRBJ2-7
CDR3 protein: CASSYGAGAYEQYF

V gene: TRBV6-6
clone size: .
D gene: .
J gene: TRBJ2-7
CDR3 protein: CASSYQRSSYEQYF

V gene: TRBV12-3/TRBV12-4
clone size: .
D gene: .
J gene: TRBJ2-1
CDR3 protein: CASSYRVYNEQFF

V gene: TRBV10-3
clone size: .
D gene: TRBD2
J gene: TRBJ2-7
CDR3 protein: CAISDGGYEQYF

V gene: TRBV6-1
clone size: .
D gene: TRBD2
J gene: TRBJ2-7
CDR3 protein: CASSEGLAGISEQYF

V gene: TRBV27
clone size: few
D gene: .
J gene: TRBJ2-7
CDR3 protein: CASRFMAPPYEQYF

V gene: TRBV25-1
clone size: .
D gene: .
J gene: TRBJ2-1
CDR3 protein: CASSEFRAGRYNEQFF

V gene: TRBV27
clone size: .
D gene: TRBD1
J gene: TRBJ2-2
CDR3 protein: CASKTLPGQGVSGELFF

V gene: TRBV4-1
clone size: few
D gene: .
J gene: TRBJ1-6
CDR3 protein: CASSQAGPWSNSPLHF

V gene: TRBV6-2/TRBV6-3
clone size: .
D gene: TRBD1
J gene: TRBJ2-7
CDR3 protein: CASSSRPEQGAREQYF

V gene: TRBV11-3
clone size: .
D gene: TRBD2
J gene: TRBJ2-4
CDR3 protein: CASSLGTRGAGIQYF

V gene: TRBV10-3
clone size: once
D gene: TRBD1
J gene: TRBJ2-3
CDR3 protein: CASGTATDTQYF

V gene: TRBV19
clone size: .
D gene: .
J gene: TRBJ1-5
CDR3 protein: CASSIVHYSNQPQHF

V gene: TRBV6-2/TRBV6-3
clone size: .
D gene: TRBD2
J gene: TRBJ2-3
CDR3 protein: CASSRFLAGGPGDTQYF

V gene: TRBV5-6
clone size: .
D gene: .
J gene: TRBJ1-6
CDR3 protein: CASSHIPTGESYNSPLHF

V gene: TRBV10-1
clone size: .
D gene: .
J gene: TRBJ1-1
CDR3 protein: CASSEQENTEAFF

V gene: TRBV4-1
clone size: .
D gene: TRBD1
J gene: TRBJ1-1
CDR3 protein: CASSQDQGGNTEAFF

V gene: TRBV9
clone size: .
D gene: TRBD2
J gene: TRBJ2-3
CDR3 protein: CASSVVGGTTDTQYF

V gene: TRBV19
clone size: .
D gene: TRBD2
J gene: TRBJ2-2
CDR3 protein: CASMRAGGANTGELFF

V gene: TRBV7-8
clone size: .
D gene: .
J gene: TRBJ2-7
CDR3 protein: CASSLIHSGYEQYF

V gene: TRBV19
clone size: .
D gene: .
J gene: TRBJ2-3
CDR3 protein: CASSIGGGATNTQYF

V gene: TRBV24-1
clone size: .
D gene: .
J gene: TRBJ2-5
CDR3 protein: CATLAWAGQETQYF

V gene: TRBV3-1/TRBV3-2
clone size: .
D gene: .
J gene: TRBJ2-3
CDR3 protein: CASRQQSGDTQYF

V gene: TRBV7-2
clone size: .
D gene: TRBD1
J gene: TRBJ2-3
CDR3 protein: CASSLSRTGSSTDTQYF

V gene: TRBV6-5
clone size: .
D gene: .
J gene: TRBJ1-6
CDR3 protein: CASSYSTGPLHF